Below are 23 T cell receptor beta chains sequenced from a single sample in a study of T-cell memory formation after mild COVID-19. TCRdb re-called the 5' RACE reads with MiXCR, one entry per CDR3 protein. The sample records over 120,000 distinct CDR3 sequences, about 6.1% being singletons. The source material was PBMCs or a T cell subset sorted from them (not recorded which). These TCRs come from an adult woman who had mild COVID-19 (a few samples of this study predate the infection). Cell type and time point are not known.

This clonotype has a count of ten or more. The V call is TRBV5-1, the J call TRBJ2-1; D perhaps matches TRBD1 (6 bases). The ends were cut back, 4 bases at V and 0 bases at J, with 17 bases in the middle. The germline V gene encodes CDR1 SGHRS and CDR2 YFSETQ. CDR3 length: 17 amino acids. This chain's CDR3 is CASSRLTGFSSYNEQFF. CDR3 sequence (DNA): TGCGCCAGCAGCCGATTAACAGGGTTTAGCTCCTACAATGAGCAGTTCTTC.

This clonotype was observed at least ten times. The chain recombines TRBV20-1 with TRBJ2-1; 7 bases align to TRBD1. CDR1 and CDR2 (germline): DFQATT, SNEGSKA (reference sequence). The CDR3 totals 12 residues. Germline trimming cut 4 bases from V and 4 bases from J; bases unmatched to any gene: 1. CDR3 bases: TGCAGTGCTATGGGACAGTACAATGAGCAGTTCTTC. Its translation: CSAMGQYNEQFF.

The genes are TRBV4-3 and TRBJ2-2; D is unclear. The CDR3 consists of 15 residues. The V end was cut by 1 base, the J end by 5 bases, with 11 bases between. Per germline, CDR1 LGHNA and CDR2 YSLEER. CDR3 sequence: CASSQAVLETGELFF. CDR3 coding DNA: TGCGCCAGCAGCCAAGCCGTCCTGGAGACCGGGGAGCTGTTTTTT.

This clonotype was counted ten times or more. The chain combines TRBV15 with TRBJ2-5, with D maybe TRBD1 (6 bases). The length of the CDR3 is 15 residues. V dropped 3 bases and J dropped 4 bases, with 15 bases sitting between them. Germline assignment: CDR1 LNHNV and CDR2 YYDKDF (reference sequence). CDR3 coding DNA: TGTGCCACCAGCAGCCTCGACAGCAGGGGAGAGACCCAGTACTTC. Its translation: CATSSLDSRGETQYF.

This clonotype has at least ten counts. The CDR3 DNA reads TGTGCCTGGAGGAGACAGGGCCTTAGCAATCAGCCCCAGCATTTT. Amino acids: CAWRRQGLSNQPQHF. The chain recombines TRBV30 with TRBJ1-5; 7 positions match TRBD1. The length of the CDR3 is 15 residues. V was clipped by 3 bases and J by 0 bases; unmatched bases: 5. The germline CDR1 and CDR2 sequences are GTSNPN and SVGIG (reference sequence).

Only a few counts were recorded for this clonotype. The J gene is TRBJ2-3, the V gene TRBV9; the match to TRBD2 covers 8 bases. V dropped 0 bases and J dropped 5; count of bases not matched to a gene: 8. This CDR3 is 16 amino acids long. Germline-derived CDR1 and CDR2 are SGDLS and YYNGEE. The chain's CDR3 is CASSVAVGRALDTQYF. CDR3 bases: TGTGCCAGCAGCGTAGCGGTCGGGAGGGCCTTAGATACGCAGTATTTT. Full variable domain (outside the CDR3, taken from reference TRBV9 and TRBJ2-3): DSGVTQTPKHLITATGQRVTLRCSPRSGDLSVYWYQQSLDQGLQFLIQYYNGEERAKGNILERFSAQQFPDLHSELNLSSLELGDSALYFCASSVAVGRALDTQYFGPGTRLTVL.

This clonotype was seen at least ten times. The chain is built from TRBV5-1 and TRBJ1-2; D gene ambiguous. This CDR3 is 14 amino acids long. Trimming stripped 0 bases from V and 4 bases from J, with 10 bases between. In germline, CDR1 is SGHRS, CDR2 YFSETQ. Here the CDR3 DNA reads TGCGCCAGCAGCTTGGAGAGACGGTCCTATGGCTACACCTTC. This sequence encodes CASSLERRSYGYTF. Full variable domain (missing parts from reference TRBV5-1 and TRBJ1-2): KAGVTQTPRYLIKTRGQQVTLSCSPISGHRSVSWYQQTPGQGLQFLFEYFSETQRNKGNFPGRFSGRQFSNSRSEMNVSTLELGDSALYLCASSLERRSYGYTFGSGTRLTVV.

This clonotype was counted ten times or more. The rearrangement uses TRBV6-2 or TRBV6-3 and TRBJ1-2; 7 positions agree with TRBD1. J lost 4 bases, V lost 5 bases, and 10 bases had no gene match. The CDR3 is 15 amino acids. Germline CDR1 MNHEY, CDR2 SVGEGT. The CDR3 coding sequence is TGTGCCAGCAGTACCGAAACAGGGGCAGTCTATGGCTACACCTTC. The encoded protein is CASSTETGAVYGYTF.

The V gene is TRBV5-6, the J gene TRBJ2-7; 8 bases match TRBD2. The junction had 17 bases not matched to a gene; V was cut back by 4 bases and J by 11 bases. This CDR3 spans 15 amino acids. Germline V lookup: CDR1 SGHDT, CDR2 YYEEEE. This chain's CDR3 is CASSPESGTRTLEYF. The CDR3 region has the DNA TGTGCCAGCAGCCCAGAGTCCGGGACTAGGACTTTGGAGTACTTC.

The chain is built from TRBV10-3 and TRBJ2-7, with no clear D. CDR1 and CDR2 (germline): ENHRY, SYGVKD. V shed 10 bases and J shed 2 bases, with 18 bases lying between them. CDR3 length: 14 amino acids. CDR3: CATGGPPATYEQYF. The DNA of the CDR3 is TGTGCCACCGGTGGGCCGCCCGCCACCTACGAGCAGTACTTC.

This clonotype was recorded a few times. V is TRBV25-1 and J is TRBJ2-7, with 12 bases matching TRBD2. The CDR3 has 16 amino acids. Germline values: CDR1 MGHDK, CDR2 SYGVNS. The junction had 9 bases not matched to a gene; V was cut back by 3 bases and J by 6 bases. CDR3 nucleotide sequence: TGTGCCAGCAGTGACCTTAGGACTAGCGGGACTCGCGAGCAGTACTTC. As protein: CASSDLRTSGTREQYF.

The chain carries TRBV20-1 and TRBJ2-1; 16 nucleotides line up with TRBD2. With 6 bases clipped from V and 1 base from J, the junction kept 9 bases outside the gene matches. The germline V gene encodes CDR1 DFQATT and CDR2 SNEGSKA (reference sequence). CDR3 length: 18 amino acids. For the CDR3, the DNA is TGCAGTGCCCGTCTGGGGACTAGCGGGAGGGGATCCTACAATGAGCAGTTCTTC. Protein product: CSARLGTSGRGSYNEQFF.

This clonotype was seen more than once but under ten times. This sequence joins TRBV15 and TRBJ1-1; 7 nucleotides match TRBD1. The junction had 1 base not matched to a gene; V was cut back by 3 bases and J by 0 bases. This CDR3 contains 14 residues. Germline V gene sequence: CDR1 LNHNV, CDR2 YYDKDF (reference sequence). This CDR3 reads CATSSGTVNTEAFF. CDR3 coding DNA: TGTGCCACCAGCAGCGGGACAGTGAACACTGAAGCTTTCTTT. Drawing the rest from reference TRBV15 and TRBJ1-1, the complete variable domain is DAMVIQNPRYQVTQFGKPVTLSCSQTLNHNVMYWYQQKSSQAPKLLFHYYDKDFNNEADTPDNFQSRRPNTSFCFLDIRSPGLGDTAMYLCATSSGTVNTEAFFGQGTRLTVV.

This clonotype has only a few counts. The rearrangement uses TRBV6-5 and TRBJ2-2; D ambiguous. Trimming shortened V by 3 bases and J by 8 bases, and 10 bases separated the two germline ends. CDR1 MNHEY and CDR2 SVGAGI come from the germline V gene. This CDR3 has 13 residues. The CDR3 region has the DNA TGTGCCAGCAGTTATTCTAGGGCAGGGGAGCTGTTTTTT. Its translation: CASSYSRAGELFF.

The gene calls are TRBV20-1 and TRBJ2-5; 9 bases fit TRBD1. Germline V lookup: CDR1 DFQATT, CDR2 SNEGSKA (reference sequence). CDR3 size: 13 residues. CDR3 protein: CSQGDRALETQYF. As DNA, the CDR3 is TGCAGCCAGGGGGACAGGGCATTAGAGACCCAGTACTTC.

This clonotype was detected ten times or more. The chain combines TRBV7-2 with TRBJ1-2, with TRBD1 matching 12 bases. J lost 4 bases, V lost 5 bases, and 5 bases had no gene match. Germline assignment: CDR1 SGHTA and CDR2 FQGNSA. The CDR3 has 15 amino acids. In DNA, the CDR3 is TGTGCCAGCAGCCCGGGACAGGGGGCTTCCTATGGCTACACCTTC. As protein: CASSPGQGASYGYTF.

This clonotype was observed many times. The chain links TRBV6-1 to TRBJ2-1; 7 nucleotides align to TRBD1. CDR3 length equals 16 residues. The junction had 7 bases not matched to a gene; V was cut back by 5 bases and J by 0 bases. Germline V CDR1 and CDR2: MNHNS, SASEGT. In nucleotides, the CDR3 is TGTGCCAGCAGTAGGGGACAGATTAGCTCCTACAATGAGCAGTTCTTC. It codes for CASSRGQISSYNEQFF.

This clonotype was seen a handful of times. This rearrangement joins TRBV2 to TRBJ2-3, with unresolved D. This CDR3 has 14 residues. Trimming stripped 6 bases from V and 12 bases from J, with 22 bases between. Germline lookup yields CDR1 SNHLY and CDR2 FYNNEI. This chain's CDR3 is CASRDPGPGLIQYF. CDR3 coding DNA: TGTGCCAGCAGAGACCCAGGACCCGGCCTTATTCAGTATTTT.

This clonotype was found many times. Written as DNA, the CDR3 is TGTGCCAGCAGCCCCGAGGGACAGATCAACACCGGGGAGCTGTTTTTT. It specifies CASSPEGQINTGELFF. J is TRBJ2-2 and V is TRBV7-2, with 7 positions matching TRBD1. CDR1 is SGHTA and CDR2 is FQGNSA in the germline V gene. The V gene end was trimmed by 5 bases and the J gene end by 2 bases; junction bases not matched to a gene: 8. This CDR3 has 16 amino acids.

J is TRBJ2-3 and V is TRBV5-1; a weak D match, TRBD2 (6 bases). This CDR3 is 15 amino acids long. V shed 1 base and J shed 5 bases, with 14 bases lying between them. Germline V gives CDR1 SGHRS, CDR2 YFSETQ. CDR3 coding DNA: TGCGCCAGCAGCTTGCAAATTGGAGGGATAGATACGCAGTATTTT. The encoded protein is CASSLQIGGIDTQYF.

This clonotype has ten or more counts. The V and J genes are TRBV6-5 and TRBJ2-5; 8 bases are a match to TRBD2. V was clipped by 6 bases and J by 4 bases; unmatched bases: 7. This CDR3 region has 14 residues. Germline V gene lookup returns CDR1 MNHEY and CDR2 SVGAGI. CDR3 coding DNA: TGTGCCAGCAGGAAGCGGGAGTTGAGAGAGACCCAGTACTTC. It translates to CASRKRELRETQYF.

This clonotype was observed a handful of times. This sequence joins TRBV7-9 and TRBJ1-1; D gene uncertain. The CDR3 runs 12 residues. Trimming removed 4 bases at V and 9 bases at J, with 12 bases between. Germline CDR1 is SEHNR and CDR2 is FQNEAQ (reference sequence). CDR3: CASSSDRRKAFF. CDR3 nucleotides: TGTGCCAGCAGCTCGGACCGGCGAAAAGCTTTCTTT. Full variable domain (remainder filled in from reference TRBV7-9 and TRBJ1-1): DTGVSQNPRHKITKRGQNVTFRCDPISEHNRLYWYRQTLGQGPEFLTYFQNEAQLEKSRLLSDRFSAERPKGSFSTLEIQRTEQGDSAMYLCASSSDRRKAFFGQGTRLTVV.

This clonotype has just a few counts. The rearrangement links TRBV9 to TRBJ2-3, with D perhaps matching TRBD2 (5 bases). Deletions cut 4 bases from V and 8 bases from J, with 11 bases between. The germline V gene encodes CDR1 SGDLS and CDR2 YYNGEE. CDR3 length equals 12 residues. The CDR3 protein is CASSINSGTQYF. DNA for the CDR3: TGTGCCAGCAGCATTAACAGCGGTACGCAGTATTTT.